Each of the 18 T cell receptor beta chains below was sequenced from the same sample in a study of blood T cells in healthy people across ages. Sample-barcoded 5' priming and a J-beta primer mix drove a second PCR of about 6 to 12 cycles. TCRdb independently ran MiXCR on the 5' RACE reads; one entry per CDR3 protein. The sample gives roughly 1,700,000 distinct CDR3 sequences, roughly 27% of which show up once; 7% to 9% is in the top ten. The sequencing input was blood. These receptors were obtained from a woman aged 25-40 years in good health.

With regard to this clonotype: It may be a read error: a sequence one base away is much more abundant. J is TRBJ2-3 and V is TRBV7-8, with 11 nucleotides matching TRBD1. Per germline, CDR1 SGHVS and CDR2 FQNEAQ. This CDR3 has 15 residues. V dropped 2 bases and J dropped 5; count of bases not matched to a gene: 3. CDR3 residues: CASSLSGTGGDTQYF. CDR3 coding DNA: TGTGCCAGCAGCTTATCCGGGACAGGGGGAGATACGCAGTATTTT.

Only one count was recorded for this clonotype. This clone may be a read error of a much larger clone one base away. The chain recombines TRBV20-1 with TRBJ2-5; TRBD2 might be the D (6 bases). Germline V lookup: CDR1 DFQATT, CDR2 SNEGSKA (reference sequence). This CDR3 has 12 amino acids. CDR3 protein: CRASPEGETQYF. The CDR3, as DNA: TGCAGGGCTAGTCCGGAGGGGGAGACCCAGTACTTC.

This clonotype was observed many times. The chain combines TRBV20-1 with TRBJ2-5; D gene unclear. The CDR3 covers 10 residues. Germline V gene sequence: CDR1 DFQATT, CDR2 SNEGSKA (reference sequence). The germline V and J ends were trimmed by 5 bases and 3 bases, with 4 bases remaining between them. This chain's CDR3 is CSALEETQYF. The DNA of the CDR3 is TGCAGTGCTCTCGAAGAGACCCAGTACTTC.

In its sample, this clonotype was seen once. This rearrangement joins TRBV6-2 or TRBV6-3 to TRBJ2-7; TRBD2 is a possible D gene (5 bases). V was trimmed by 5 bases and J by 7 bases, leaving 15 bases between them. Per the germline V gene, CDR1 is MNHEY and CDR2 is SVGEGT. This CDR3 has 13 residues. The CDR3 coding sequence is TGTGCCAGCAGTCGGGAACAGCCACATGAGCAGTACTTC. Translated: CASSREQPHEQYF.

CDR3 DNA: TGTGCCAGCAGCCCAGACCAGGGGAGAAACTATGGCTACACCTTC. Translated, it gives CASSPDQGRNYGYTF. This rearrangement joins TRBV25-1 to TRBJ1-2; D may be TRBD1 (6 bases). CDR3 length: 15 amino acids. V dropped 6 bases and J dropped 2 bases, with 16 bases sitting between them. In germline, CDR1 is MGHDK, CDR2 SYGVNS.

V gene TRBV10-3 combines with J gene TRBJ1-5; 11 bases are a match to TRBD1. CDR1 and CDR2 from the germline V gene are ENHRY and SYGVKD. CDR3 length equals 17 residues. Losses at the gene ends were 3 bases for V and 7 bases for J; bases not matched to a gene: 11. CDR3 bases: TGTGCCATCAGTGACTCGACCGGGACAGGGGGTCGACAGCCCCAGCATTTT. Translating it yields CAISDSTGTGGRQPQHF.

This clonotype turned up a few times. The rearrangement links TRBV28 to TRBJ2-4; D may match TRBD1 or TRBD2 (5 bases each). V lost 10 bases and J 1 base, leaving 8 bases between the germline ends. Germline V gene data show CDR1 as MDHEN and CDR2 as SYDVKM. This CDR3 is 12 amino acids long. The CDR3 protein is CATGTAKNIQYF. CDR3 sequence (DNA): TGTGCCACCGGGACCGCCAAAAACATTCAGTACTTC.

In its sample, this clonotype was seen a few times. The J gene is TRBJ2-7, the V gene TRBV12-5, with D tentatively TRBD2 (5 bases). Germline CDR1 reads LGHNT; CDR2 reads FRNRAP. Trimming took 4 bases from V and 5 from J, leaving 18 bases between them. The CDR3 is 15 amino acids. The CDR3 bases are TGTGCTAGTGGTTCGCACGGGATGGGGTTAGACGAGCAGTACTTC. Its protein is CASGSHGMGLDEQYF.

This chain uses TRBV7-9 with TRBJ1-5; D gene uncertain. The V end was cut by 1 base, the J end by 4 bases, with 8 bases between. The CDR3 is 14 residues long. Germline loops: CDR1 SEHNR, CDR2 FQNEAQ (reference sequence). This chain's CDR3 is CASSLVADNQPQHF. As DNA, the CDR3 is TGTGCCAGCAGCTTAGTGGCAGATAATCAGCCCCAGCATTTT. Variable domain in full (rest from reference TRBV7-9 and TRBJ1-5): DTGVSQNPRHKITKRGQNVTFRCDPISEHNRLYWYRQTLGQGPEFLTYFQNEAQLEKSRLLSDRFSAERPKGSFSTLEIQRTEQGDSAMYLCASSLVADNQPQHFGDGTRLSIL.

The V call is TRBV5-6, the J call TRBJ2-2; D is tentatively TRBD1 or TRBD2 (5 bases each). V was clipped by 0 bases and J by 0 bases, with 9 bases between them. The CDR3 sequence is 16 residues long. CDR1 is SGHDT, CDR2 YYEEEE, per germline. The CDR3 protein is CASSLGGGPNTGELFF. CDR3 DNA: TGTGCCAGCAGCTTGGGTGGGGGACCGAACACCGGGGAGCTGTTTTTT.

This clonotype occurred a few times. This chain connects TRBV6-1 to TRBJ1-5; D may be TRBD1 (5 bases). Trimming shortened V by 8 bases and J by 5 bases, and 13 bases separated the two germline ends. Germline V CDR1 and CDR2: MNHNS, SASEGT. There are 13 residues in the CDR3. CDR3 bases: TGTGCCAGCTATCCGGGGGACGATCAGCCCCAGCATTTT. Residues: CASYPGDDQPQHF.

This chain links TRBV7-2 with TRBJ2-7; TRBD2 aligns across 13 bases. Unmatched junction bases numbered 10, after V lost 5 bases and J lost 6 bases. Germline assignment: CDR1 SGHTA and CDR2 FQGNSA. The CDR3 sequence is 16 residues long. The CDR3 nucleotides are TGTGCCAGCAGCGCCACTAGCGGGAGGGCCCTCGGCGAGCAGTACTTC. The encoded protein is CASSATSGRALGEQYF.

This clonotype was counted between two and nine times. The chain joins TRBV3-1 to TRBJ2-1, with 16 bases matching TRBD2. In germline, CDR1 is LGHDT, CDR2 YNNKEL (reference sequence). The trim removed 0 bases at V and 9 bases at J, leaving 5 bases unmatched. The CDR3 loop spans 17 amino acids. CDR3: CASSQEGLAGGLVEQFF. In DNA form, the CDR3 reads TGTGCCAGCAGCCAAGAGGGACTAGCGGGAGGGTTGGTTGAGCAGTTCTTC.

This clonotype was counted a few times. This chain links TRBV5-1 with TRBJ2-1; D call uncertain. Germline CDR1 and CDR2: SGHRS and YFSETQ. The CDR3 runs to 13 residues. The V end lost 4 bases, the J end lost 8 bases, and 13 bases lay between the germline ends. In nucleotides, the CDR3 is TGCGCCAGCAGCCCGCTGATAACCCATGAGCAGTTCTTC. Its protein is CASSPLITHEQFF.

The chain joins TRBV3-1 to TRBJ2-5; D gene uncertain. The CDR3 consists of 15 residues. The germline gives CDR1 LGHDT, CDR2 YNNKEL (reference sequence). Between the trimmed V and J ends, which lost 0 bases and 6 bases, there was a span of 14 bases. The CDR3, as DNA: TGTGCCAGCAGCCAAGATCGCCCCTTCTACCAGACCCAGTACTTC. The encoded protein is CASSQDRPFYQTQYF.

The CDR3 nucleotides are TGCGCCAGCACCGTGGCAGGGGTCGGAAACACTGAAGCTTTCTTT. Protein: CASTVAGVGNTEAFF. The chain carries TRBV5-1 and TRBJ1-1; D may be TRBD1 (6 bases). CDR1 and CDR2 from the germline V gene are SGHRS and YFSETQ. The V and J ends lost 6 bases and 2 bases respectively, with 17 bases between them. This CDR3 comprises 15 residues.

In its sample, this clonotype was seen a few times. This sequence joins TRBV6-6 and TRBJ1-4; D uncertain. The CDR3 is 12 residues long. Germline lookup yields CDR1 MNHNY and CDR2 SVGAGI (reference sequence). The germline V and J ends were trimmed by 5 bases and 9 bases, with 10 bases remaining between them. CDR3 nucleotides: TGTGCCAGCAGTCCCTCCGCCCAAAAACTGTTTTTT. Translation gives CASSPSAQKLFF.

The chain joins TRBV20-1 to TRBJ2-7; D not certain. The J call may be wrong; the DNA end is better matched by TRBJ2-5. Germline lookup yields CDR1 DFQATT and CDR2 SNEGSKA (reference sequence). The CDR3 has 15 amino acids. The CDR3 here is CSARDDTSGSVTQYF. The CDR3 bases are TGCAGTGCTAGAGACGATACCTCCGGGTCGGTGACCCAGTACTTC.